This TCR beta chain was sequenced during a study of read filtering for tumor transcriptome and immune sequencing. Overall study: IR-seq gave about 3.5 to 10.27 million TCR reads per sample; RNA-seq gave about 75 to 1,300. Notes on the study in general: Even smaller IR-seq throughput identified most shared clonotypes. Without single-read clonotypes, shared clonotype proportions correlated more between IR-seq and RNA-seq.

This library used around 0.4 ug RNA and molecular barcoded adaptors spanning alpha/delta and beta/gamma chains. TCRdb itself ran the reads through MiXCR, one entry per CDR3 protein. This sample has 130,000 or so distinct CDR3 sequences, with around 13% found just once. V lost 3 bases, J lost 5 bases, and 13 bases stayed unmatched. This CDR3 has 16 amino acids. CDR1 and CDR2 from the germline V gene are MNHNY and SVGAGI (reference sequence). This clonotype was detected many times. As yet, its antigen is unknown. Sampling of bone marrow took place during active disease in every patient. The sample taken for sequencing was a population of CD138-negative cells sorted from bone marrow. V gene TRBV6-6 combines with J gene TRBJ2-7; 7 bases are a match to TRBD2. This TCR was recovered from a donor at least 40 years old with multiple myeloma. The CDR3: CASSYKLGAGEDEQYF. CDR3 nucleotides: TGTGCCAGCAGTTATAAGCTTGGGGCGGGGGAAGACGAGCAGTACTTC.